Listed below are T cell receptor beta chains from one sample, sequenced in a study of T cell repertoires in cytomegalovirus infection. Each CDR3 protein gets one entry after TCRdb re-called the reads with MiXCR. Among around 530,000 distinct CDR3 sequences, 15% to 20% were seen once, and the ten largest hold approximately 24%. The source material was CD8+ T cells from PBMCs. Source of these receptors: a human donor in good health (CMV status not recorded). Some clones in this sample may be carry-over from other donors' samples. CDR3s include the opening cysteine and the closing phenylalanine or tryptophan. Each record gives: CDR3 protein, CDR3 DNA, J gene, D gene, V gene, clone size. D genes are given only for firm matches. Some rows mark clone size as missing; the rest say once, few, many or name a class of expanded clone.

CASSLVRGLLNEQFF,TGCGCCAGCAGCTTGGTAAGGGGACTGCTCAATGAGCAGTTCTTC,TRBJ2-1,.,TRBV5-1,.
CSASSEGQLNTEAFF,TGCAGTGCTAGTTCGGAGGGACAGCTGAACACTGAAGCTTTCTTT,TRBJ1-1,TRBD1,TRBV20-1,few
CASSLDQTSWGHEQYF,TGTGCCAGCAGTTTAGACCAGACTAGCTGGGGCCACGAGCAGTACTTC,TRBJ2-7,TRBD2,TRBV12-3/TRBV12-4,many
CASSSAEYYEQYF,TGTGCCAGCAGTTCCGCAGAGTACTACGAGCAGTACTTC,TRBJ2-7,.,TRBV27,few
CASSQEEQVPNPLHF,TGTGCCAGCAGCCAAGAAGAACAGGTGCCGAATCCCCTCCACTTT,TRBJ1-6,.,TRBV4-2,few
CASSLPGTAEQYF,TGCGCCAGCAGCTTGCCCGGGACTGCCGAGCAGTACTTC,TRBJ2-7,.,TRBV5-1,few
CASSQSATGNTEAFF,TGCGCCAGCAGCCAATCGGCGACGGGGAACACTGAAGCTTTCTTT,TRBJ1-1,.,TRBV4-1,.
CASSQPPGNTGELFF,TGTGCCAGCAGCCAGCCCCCCGGGAACACCGGGGAGCTGTTTTTT,TRBJ2-2,.,TRBV7-6,many
CASSLPENYGYTF,TGTGCCAGCAGTTTACCGGAGAACTATGGCTACACCTTC,TRBJ1-2,.,TRBV12-3/TRBV12-4,many
CASSLSRTSGVLAKNIQYF,TGTGCCAGCAGTCTTTCTCGGACTAGCGGGGTATTAGCCAAAAACATTCAGTACTTC,TRBJ2-4,TRBD2,TRBV12-3/TRBV12-4,many
CSARRSDTGELFF,TGCAGCGCCAGACGGAGTGACACCGGGGAGCTGTTTTTT,TRBJ2-2,.,TRBV29-1,many